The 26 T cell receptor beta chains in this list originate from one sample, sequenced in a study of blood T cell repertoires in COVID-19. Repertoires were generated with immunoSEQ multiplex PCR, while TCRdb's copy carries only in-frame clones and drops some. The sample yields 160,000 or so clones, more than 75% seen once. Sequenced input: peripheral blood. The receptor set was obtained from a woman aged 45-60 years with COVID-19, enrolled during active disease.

CDR3 sequence: CATSAGDRAAEAFF. The CDR3 bases are TGTGCCACCAGTGCGGGGGACAGGGCCGCTGAAGCTTTCTTT. This sequence joins TRBV24-1 and TRBJ1-1; 9 bases agree with TRBD1. Germline V CDR1 and CDR2: KGHDR, SFDVKD. V trimming: 5 bases; J trimming: 6 bases; junction bases outside the gene matches: 6. The CDR3 sequence is 14 residues long.

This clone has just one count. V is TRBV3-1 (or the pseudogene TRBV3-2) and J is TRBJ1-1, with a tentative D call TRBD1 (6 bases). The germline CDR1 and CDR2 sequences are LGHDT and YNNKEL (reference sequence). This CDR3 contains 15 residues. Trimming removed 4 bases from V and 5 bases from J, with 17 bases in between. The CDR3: CASSPTRGLRTEAFF. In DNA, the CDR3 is TGTGCCAGCAGCCCCACGCGGGGGCTTCGGACTGAAGCTTTCTTT.

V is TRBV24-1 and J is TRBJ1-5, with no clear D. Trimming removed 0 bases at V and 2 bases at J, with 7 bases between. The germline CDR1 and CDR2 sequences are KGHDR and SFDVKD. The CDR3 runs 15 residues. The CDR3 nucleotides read TGTGCCACCAGTGATTTGGGAGCGGGCAATCAGCCCCAGCATTTT. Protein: CATSDLGAGNQPQHF.

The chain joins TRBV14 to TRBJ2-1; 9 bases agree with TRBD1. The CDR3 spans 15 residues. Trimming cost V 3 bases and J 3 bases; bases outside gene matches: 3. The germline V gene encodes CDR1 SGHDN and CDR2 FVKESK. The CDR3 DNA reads TGTGCCAGCAGCCACTGGGACAGGGACTACAATGAGCAGTTCTTC. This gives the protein CASSHWDRDYNEQFF.

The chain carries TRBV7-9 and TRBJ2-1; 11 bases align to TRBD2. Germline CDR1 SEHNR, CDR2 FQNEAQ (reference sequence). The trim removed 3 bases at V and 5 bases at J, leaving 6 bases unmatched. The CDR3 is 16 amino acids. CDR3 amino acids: CASSFLTSGDNNEQFF. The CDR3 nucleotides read TGTGCCAGCAGCTTCCTGACTAGCGGGGATAACAATGAGCAGTTCTTC. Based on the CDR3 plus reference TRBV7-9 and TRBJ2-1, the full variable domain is DTGVSQNPRHKITKRGQNVTFRCDPISEHNRLYWYRQTLGQGPEFLTYFQNEAQLEKSRLLSDRFSAERPKGSFSTLEIQRTEQGDSAMYLCASSFLTSGDNNEQFFGPGTRLTVL.

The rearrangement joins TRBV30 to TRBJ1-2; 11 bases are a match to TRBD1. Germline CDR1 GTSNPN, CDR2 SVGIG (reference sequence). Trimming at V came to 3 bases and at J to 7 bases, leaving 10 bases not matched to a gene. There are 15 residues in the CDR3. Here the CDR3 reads CAWSGQGALRLGYTF. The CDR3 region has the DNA TGTGCCTGGAGCGGACAGGGGGCGCTTCGTCTTGGCTACACCTTC.

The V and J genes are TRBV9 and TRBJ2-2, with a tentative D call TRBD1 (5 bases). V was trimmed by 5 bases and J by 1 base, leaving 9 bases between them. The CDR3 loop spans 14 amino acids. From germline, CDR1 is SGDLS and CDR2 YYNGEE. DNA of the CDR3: TGTGCCAGCAGTGACAGACTGAACACCGGGGAGCTGTTTTTT. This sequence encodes CASSDRLNTGELFF.

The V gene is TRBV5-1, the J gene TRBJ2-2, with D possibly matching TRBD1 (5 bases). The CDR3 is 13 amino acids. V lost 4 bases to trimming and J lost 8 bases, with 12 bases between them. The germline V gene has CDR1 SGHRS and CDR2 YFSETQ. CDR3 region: CASSDPGLGELFF. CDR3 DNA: TGCGCCAGCAGCGATCCAGGGTTAGGGGAGCTGTTTTTT.

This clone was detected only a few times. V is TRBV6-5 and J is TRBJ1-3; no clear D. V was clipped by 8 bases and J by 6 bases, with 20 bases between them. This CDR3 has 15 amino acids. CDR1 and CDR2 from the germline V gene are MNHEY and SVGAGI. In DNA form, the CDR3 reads TGTGCCAGCGGGCCCGCCCTATCCCAGCTAAACACCATATATTTT. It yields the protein CASGPALSQLNTIYF.

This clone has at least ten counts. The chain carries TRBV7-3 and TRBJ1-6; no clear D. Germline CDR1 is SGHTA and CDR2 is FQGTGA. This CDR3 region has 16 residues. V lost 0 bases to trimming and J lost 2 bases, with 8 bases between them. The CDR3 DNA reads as TGTGCCAGCAGCTTAACGGGCCTGACCTATAATTCACCCCTCCACTTT. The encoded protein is CASSLTGLTYNSPLHF. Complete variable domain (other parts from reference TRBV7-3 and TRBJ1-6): GAGVSQTPSNKVTEKGKYVELRCDPISGHTALYWYRQSLGQGPEFLIYFQGTGAADDSGLPNDRFFAVRPEGSVSTLKIQRTERGDSAVYLCASSLTGLTYNSPLHFGNGTRLTVT.

CDR3 amino acids: CASSKASGGARNEQFF. CDR3 in DNA: TGTGCCAGCAGCAAAGCCTCAGGGGGCGCCAGGAATGAGCAGTTCTTC. This chain joins TRBV7-6 and TRBJ2-1; 8 bases align to TRBD1. With V trimmed by 5 bases and J by 7 bases, 13 bases remained unmatched. Germline V CDR1 and CDR2: SGHVS, FNYEAQ. The CDR3 covers 16 residues.

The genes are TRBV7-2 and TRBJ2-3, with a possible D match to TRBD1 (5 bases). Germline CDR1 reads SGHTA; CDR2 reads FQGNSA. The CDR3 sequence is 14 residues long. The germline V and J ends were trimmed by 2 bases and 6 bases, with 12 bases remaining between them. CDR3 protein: CASSLSRAQDTQYF. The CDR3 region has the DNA TGTGCCAGCAGCTTAAGCAGGGCCCAGGATACGCAGTATTTT.

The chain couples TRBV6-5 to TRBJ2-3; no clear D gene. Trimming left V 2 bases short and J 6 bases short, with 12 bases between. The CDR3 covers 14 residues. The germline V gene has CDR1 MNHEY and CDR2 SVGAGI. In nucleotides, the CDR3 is TGTGCCAGCAGTTACAGCTTAAAGCCGGATACGCAGTATTTT. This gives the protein CASSYSLKPDTQYF.

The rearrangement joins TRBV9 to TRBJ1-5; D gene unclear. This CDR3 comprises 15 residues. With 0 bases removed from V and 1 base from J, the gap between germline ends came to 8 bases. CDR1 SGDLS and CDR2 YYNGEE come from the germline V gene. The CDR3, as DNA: TGTGCCAGCAGCGTAGGTATTCAGAGCAATCAGCCCCAGCATTTT. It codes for CASSVGIQSNQPQHF.

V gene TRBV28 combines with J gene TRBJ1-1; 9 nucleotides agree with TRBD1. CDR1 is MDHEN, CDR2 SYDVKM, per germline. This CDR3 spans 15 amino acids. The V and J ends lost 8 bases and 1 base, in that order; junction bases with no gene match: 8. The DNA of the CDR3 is TGTGCCAGCCTGACATTGGGACAGGGGAACACTGAAGCTTTCTTT. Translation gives CASLTLGQGNTEAFF.

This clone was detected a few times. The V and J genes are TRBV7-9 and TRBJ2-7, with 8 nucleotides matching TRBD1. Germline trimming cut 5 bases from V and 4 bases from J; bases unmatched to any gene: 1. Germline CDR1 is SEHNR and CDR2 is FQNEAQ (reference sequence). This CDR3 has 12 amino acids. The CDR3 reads CASSRDRYEQYF. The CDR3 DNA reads TGTGCCAGCAGCCGGGACAGGTACGAGCAGTACTTC.

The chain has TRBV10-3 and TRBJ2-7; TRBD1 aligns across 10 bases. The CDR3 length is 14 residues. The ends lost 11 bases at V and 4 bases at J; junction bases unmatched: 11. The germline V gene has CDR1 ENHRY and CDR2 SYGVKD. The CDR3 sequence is CAVSSPGQGYEQYF. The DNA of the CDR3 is TGTGCCGTCTCTTCGCCGGGACAGGGGTACGAGCAGTACTTC.

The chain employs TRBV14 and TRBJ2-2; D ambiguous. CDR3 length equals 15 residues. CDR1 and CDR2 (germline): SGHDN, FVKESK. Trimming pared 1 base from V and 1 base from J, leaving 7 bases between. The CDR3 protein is CASSQGPQNTGELFF. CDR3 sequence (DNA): TGTGCCAGCAGCCAAGGGCCGCAGAACACCGGGGAGCTGTTTTTT.

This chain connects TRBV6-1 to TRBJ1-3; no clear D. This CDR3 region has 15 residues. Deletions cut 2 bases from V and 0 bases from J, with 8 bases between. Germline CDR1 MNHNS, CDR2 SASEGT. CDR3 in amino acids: CASSESSSSGNTIYF. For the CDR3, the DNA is TGTGCCAGCAGTGAATCTTCCAGCTCTGGAAACACCATATATTTT.

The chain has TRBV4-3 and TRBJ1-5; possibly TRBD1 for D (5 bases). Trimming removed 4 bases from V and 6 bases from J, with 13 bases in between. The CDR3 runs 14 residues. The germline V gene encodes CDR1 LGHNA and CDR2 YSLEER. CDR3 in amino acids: CASSPHPGGQPQHF. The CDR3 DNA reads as TGCGCCAGCAGCCCTCACCCGGGGGGTCAGCCCCAGCATTTT.

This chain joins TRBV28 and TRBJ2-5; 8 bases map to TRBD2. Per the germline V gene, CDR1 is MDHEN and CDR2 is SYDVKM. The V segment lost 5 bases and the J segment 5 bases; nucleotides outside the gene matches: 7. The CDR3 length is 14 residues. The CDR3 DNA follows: TGTGCCAGCAGTCCCGGGGGGGCGGGGGAGACCCAGTACTTC. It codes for CASSPGGAGETQYF.

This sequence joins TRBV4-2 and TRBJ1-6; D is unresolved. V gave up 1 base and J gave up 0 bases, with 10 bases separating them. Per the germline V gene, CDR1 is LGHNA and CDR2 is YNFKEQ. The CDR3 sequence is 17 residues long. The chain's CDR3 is CASSQASESSYNSPLHF. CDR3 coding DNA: TGTGCCAGCAGCCAAGCGTCTGAGAGCTCCTATAATTCACCCCTCCACTTT.

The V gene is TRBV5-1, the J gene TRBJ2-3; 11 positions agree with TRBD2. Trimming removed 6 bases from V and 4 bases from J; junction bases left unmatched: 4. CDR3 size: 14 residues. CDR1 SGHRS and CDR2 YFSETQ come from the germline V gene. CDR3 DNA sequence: TGCGCCAGCACCCTAGCGGGGGGCCCAGATACGCAGTATTTT. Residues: CASTLAGGPDTQYF. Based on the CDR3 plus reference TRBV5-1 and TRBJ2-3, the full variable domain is KAGVTQTPRYLIKTRGQQVTLSCSPISGHRSVSWYQQTPGQGLQFLFEYFSETQRNKGNFPGRFSGRQFSNSRSEMNVSTLELGDSALYLCASTLAGGPDTQYFGPGTRLTVL.

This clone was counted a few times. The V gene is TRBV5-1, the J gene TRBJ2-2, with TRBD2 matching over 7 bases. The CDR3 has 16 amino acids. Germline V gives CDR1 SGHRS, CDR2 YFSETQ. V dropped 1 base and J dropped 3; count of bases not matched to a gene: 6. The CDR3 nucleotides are TGCGCCAGCAGCTTGACGGGGGGTAAAGACACCGGGGAGCTGTTTTTT. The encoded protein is CASSLTGGKDTGELFF.

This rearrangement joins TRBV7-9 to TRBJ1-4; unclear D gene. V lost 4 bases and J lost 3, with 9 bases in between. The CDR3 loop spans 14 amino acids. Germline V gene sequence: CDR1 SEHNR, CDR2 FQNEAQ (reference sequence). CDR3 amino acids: CASSWAPANEKLFF. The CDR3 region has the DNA TGTGCCAGCAGCTGGGCCCCAGCTAATGAAAAACTGTTTTTT. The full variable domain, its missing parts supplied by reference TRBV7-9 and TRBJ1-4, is DTGVSQNPRHKITKRGQNVTFRCDPISEHNRLYWYRQTLGQGPEFLTYFQNEAQLEKSRLLSDRFSAERPKGSFSTLEIQRTEQGDSAMYLCASSWAPANEKLFFGSGTQLSVL.

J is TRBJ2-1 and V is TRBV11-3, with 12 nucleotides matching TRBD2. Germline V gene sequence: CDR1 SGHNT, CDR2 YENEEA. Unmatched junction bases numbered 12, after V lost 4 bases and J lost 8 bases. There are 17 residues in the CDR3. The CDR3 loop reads CASSSRLAGAFWDEQFF. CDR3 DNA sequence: TGTGCCAGCAGCTCCAGACTAGCGGGGGCCTTCTGGGATGAGCAGTTCTTC.